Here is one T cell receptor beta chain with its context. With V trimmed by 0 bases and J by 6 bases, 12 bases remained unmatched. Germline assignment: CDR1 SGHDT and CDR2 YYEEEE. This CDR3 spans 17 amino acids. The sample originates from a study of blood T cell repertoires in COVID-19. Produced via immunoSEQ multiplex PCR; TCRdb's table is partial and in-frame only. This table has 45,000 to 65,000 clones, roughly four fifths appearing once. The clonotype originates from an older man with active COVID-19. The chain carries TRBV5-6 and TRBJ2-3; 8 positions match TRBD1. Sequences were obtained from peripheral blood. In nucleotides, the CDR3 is TGTGCCAGCAGCTTGGCCGTGGGGACAGGAGTTATGGATACGCAGTATTTT. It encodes CASSLAVGTGVMDTQYF.